A selection of T cell receptor beta chains follows, all from one sample in a study of blood T cell repertoires in COVID-19. Profiling relied on immunoSEQ multiplex PCR, and the TCRdb table lists in-frame clones only, not all of them. Among approximately 78,000 clones listed, approximately 93% were seen once. The specimen was peripheral blood. Source of these receptors: a man aged 45 to 65 with COVID-19, enrolled during active disease. Both conserved end residues are part of each CDR3. A D gene is named only where the DNA matches it firmly. Clone size, where shown, is once, few, many, or a class for clones that have expanded.

TRBV6-6,NA,TRBJ1-5,NA,TGTGCCAGCAGTCTATTAAATCAGCCCCAGCATTTT,CASSLLNQPQHF
TRBV7-9,NA,TRBJ1-2,NA,TGTGCCAGCAGCTTAGATCAGGGGCACTATGGCTACACCTTC,CASSLDQGHYGYTF
TRBV11-2,NA,TRBJ2-1,NA,TGTGCCAGCAGCCGCGGACTCCCACAGTTCTTC,CASSRGLPQFF
TRBV19,NA,TRBJ2-3,NA,TGTGCCAGTAGAGGGGGGGTCGATACGCAGTATTTT,CASRGGVDTQYF
TRBV30,NA,TRBJ1-1,NA,TGTGCCTACAACAGGGTCTCGAACACTGAAGCTTTCTTT,CAYNRVSNTEAFF
TRBV10-3,TRBD2,TRBJ2-2,NA,TGTGCCATCAGTGGGCTAGCGGGAGTGGCGACCGGGGAGCTGTTTTTT,CAISGLAGVATGELFF
TRBV29-1,NA,TRBJ1-2,NA,TGCAGCGTTGTATCGAGAGGGGGTAGAAACTATGGCTACACCTTC,CSVVSRGGRNYGYTF
TRBV19,NA,TRBJ2-5,NA,TGTGCCAGTAGTAGTAGCGGTCAAGAGACCCAGTACTTC,CASSSSGQETQYF
TRBV7-6,TRBD2,TRBJ2-2,NA,TGTGCCAGCAAAGCGGGACACACCGGGGAGCTGTTTTTT,CASKAGHTGELFF
TRBV2,TRBD1,TRBJ1-5,NA,TGTGCCAGCATGCCGGGACAGGGGGTTATTACCGGACATTTT,CASMPGQGVITGHF
TRBV9,NA,TRBJ2-2,NA,TGTGCCAGCAGCGTAGAGGACCGGGCGGGGAAGAACACCGGGGAGCTGTTTTTT,CASSVEDRAGKNTGELFF
TRBV5-1,TRBD2,TRBJ2-5,NA,TGCGCCAGCAGCTTTGGCGGGAGGTGGGAGACCCAGTACTTC,CASSFGGRWETQYF
TRBV28,TRBD2,TRBJ2-7,NA,TGTGCCAGCAGTTCACCCCGGACTAGCGGGAGTGACGAGCAGTACTTC,CASSSPRTSGSDEQYF
TRBV14,NA,TRBJ1-1,NA,TGTGCCAGCAGCCAAACAGTGAACACTGAAGCTTTCTTT,CASSQTVNTEAFF
TRBV7-3,NA,TRBJ2-3,NA,TGTGCCAGCAGCTTACCAGGGGCAGATACGCAGTATTTT,CASSLPGADTQYF
TRBV4-3,NA,TRBJ2-3,once,TGCGCCAGCAGCCCCGATGAGGGAGATACGCAGTATTTT,CASSPDEGDTQYF
TRBV6-4,NA,TRBJ1-1,NA,TGTGCCAGCAGTTTCAACAGGGTGAACACTGAAGCTTTCTTT,CASSFNRVNTEAFF
TRBV28,TRBD1,TRBJ1-2,NA,TGTGCCAGCAGTTCCGGAGACAGGGCGGGCTACACCTTC,CASSSGDRAGYTF
TRBV6-5,TRBD1,TRBJ1-2,NA,TGTGCCAGCAGTTGGACAGGGGAAGAGAGGGGCTATGGCTACACCTTC,CASSWTGEERGYGYTF
TRBV5-1,TRBD2,TRBJ2-1,NA,TGCGCCAGCACGACCGGGACTAGCGGATTCAATGAGCAGTTCTTC,CASTTGTSGFNEQFF
TRBV6-5,TRBD2,TRBJ2-5,NA,TGTGCCAGCAGTTACCGCCCTAGCGGGAGGTTAGAGACCCAGTACTTC,CASSYRPSGRLETQYF
TRBV15,NA,TRBJ2-7,NA,TGTGCCACCAGCAGGCGACAGGTTAACTACGAGCAGTACTTC,CATSRRQVNYEQYF
TRBV5-1,TRBD2,TRBJ2-3,NA,TGCGCCAGCAGCTTGGGAGGACTAGCGGGTACAGATACGCAGTATTTT,CASSLGGLAGTDTQYF
TRBV4-1,NA,TRBJ2-7,NA,TGCGCCAGCAGCCAAGGCCGCAGGGACTACGAGCAGTACTTC,CASSQGRRDYEQYF
TRBV6-5,NA,TRBJ1-4,NA,TGTGCCAGCAGTTACGGGGGCACTAATGAAAAACTGTTTTTT,CASSYGGTNEKLFF
TRBV3-1/TRBV3-2,NA,TRBJ2-3,NA,TGTGCCAGCAGCCAAGGCAGAGGTACGCAGTATTTT,CASSQGRGTQYF
TRBV3-1/TRBV3-2,NA,TRBJ2-1,NA,TGTGCCAGCAGCCAAGACCCCAGCTCCTACAATGAGCAGTTCTTC,CASSQDPSSYNEQFF
TRBV5-1,NA,TRBJ1-1,NA,TGCGCCAGCAGCTTCCAGTCTGAAGCTTTCTTT,CASSFQSEAFF
TRBV6-6,NA,TRBJ1-1,NA,TGTGCCAGCAGTTTAAAACAGAACACTGAAGCTTTCTTT,CASSLKQNTEAFF
TRBV30,NA,TRBJ1-1,few,TGTGCCTGGAGTGTAAGGCGGGACACTGAAGCTTTCTTT,CAWSVRRDTEAFF
TRBV2,TRBD2,TRBJ2-3,NA,TGTGCCAGCTCACCTAGCGGGAGGGCCCAGGGTGCGCAGTATTTT,CASSPSGRAQGAQYF
TRBV7-3,NA,TRBJ2-1,NA,TGTGCCAGCAGTTTAGGCGAACGTCGCGGGTCTAATGAGCAGTTCTTC,CASSLGERRGSNEQFF
TRBV2,TRBD1,TRBJ2-5,NA,TGTGCCAGCAGGACATACAGGGGACAAGAGACCCAGTACTTC,CASRTYRGQETQYF
TRBV2,NA,TRBJ1-4,NA,TGTGCCAGCAGCGAAGTAACAGGCGGTGAAAAACTGTTTTTT,CASSEVTGGEKLFF
TRBV7-2,NA,TRBJ2-3,NA,TGTGCCAGCAGCCCCCCGGGTCGCACAGATACGCAGTATTTT,CASSPPGRTDTQYF
TRBV7-3,TRBD2,TRBJ2-1,NA,TGTGCCAGCAGCTTAACGTTGCGCACTAGCGGCAATGAGCAGTTCTTC,CASSLTLRTSGNEQFF
TRBV13,NA,TRBJ2-3,NA,TGTGCCAGCACCCTTAGTAGTACGGGCACAGATACGCAGTATTTT,CASTLSSTGTDTQYF
TRBV4-3,TRBD1,TRBJ2-3,NA,TGCGCCAGCAGCCAAGACTACCCAGGGGGTAATACAGATACGCAGTATTTT,CASSQDYPGGNTDTQYF
TRBV2,NA,TRBJ2-1,once,TGTGCCAGCTCAAGCGAAACCCCCTCCTACAATGAGCAGTTCTTC,CASSSETPSYNEQFF
TRBV29-1,NA,TRBJ1-2,NA,TGCAGCGTCTATGGGGCCCGGGACACAAGAGTTGACTATGGCTACACCTTC,CSVYGARDTRVDYGYTF